The clone carrying this T cell receptor (beta chain) came up a few times. This sample was included in a study of blood T cells in healthy people across ages. The authors ran a second PCR of about 7 to 12 cycles using a sample-barcoded 5' primer and a J-beta primer mix. TCRdb independently ran MiXCR on the 5' RACE reads; one entry per CDR3 protein. The sample contains fewer than 750,000 distinct CDR3 sequences, around 48% of which appear only once. Deletions cut 3 bases from V and 4 bases from J, with 13 bases between. Germline V gene lookup returns CDR1 SGHAT and CDR2 FQNNGV. CDR3 length equals 14 residues. Total RNA extracted from each sample amounted to at least 6 micrograms.

This receptor was obtained from a man older than 75 in good health. The sequencing sample was made of blood. The chain couples TRBV11-2 to TRBJ2-7; D remains ambiguous. The CDR3 coding sequence is TGTGCCAGCAGCTTTTCGGTTCCCCGTTACGAGCAGTACTTC. Translation: CASSFSVPRYEQYF. The full variable domain, with the rest looked up from reference TRBV11-2 and TRBJ2-7, is EAGVAQSPRYKIIEKRQSVAFWCNPISGHATLYWYQQILGQGPKLLIQFQNNGVVDDSQLPKDRFSAERLKGVDSTLKIQPAKLEDSAVYLCASSFSVPRYEQYFGPGTRLTVT.